Shown below are 15 T cell receptor beta chains from a single sample sequenced in a study of identical twins. TCRdb re-derived calls from the 5' RACE reads in MiXCR, one entry per CDR3 protein. The sample includes under 800,000 distinct CDR3 sequences, 21% of them seen just once. These sequences were also reported in another study, on T cells expressing NK-cell markers.

Sequencing was carried out using PBMCs. These receptors were taken from a woman younger than 30 in good health.

This clonotype was observed at least ten times. This rearrangement joins TRBV14 to TRBJ2-1; D is undetermined. The germline V and J ends were trimmed by 1 base and 10 bases, with 8 bases remaining between them. The CDR3 spans 12 residues. The germline V gene has CDR1 SGHDN and CDR2 FVKESK. This chain's CDR3 is CASSQGYWEQFF. The CDR3, as DNA: TGTGCCAGCAGCCAAGGCTATTGGGAGCAGTTCTTC.

This clonotype was counted only a few times. The chain recombines TRBV20-1 with TRBJ2-5; D is perhaps TRBD2 (5 bases). Germline CDR1 reads DFQATT; CDR2 reads SNEGSKA (reference sequence). With 0 bases removed from V and 5 bases from J, the gap between germline ends came to 7 bases. CDR3 size: 12 residues. The CDR3: CSARDWEETQYF. The CDR3 coding sequence is TGCAGTGCTAGAGATTGGGAGGAGACCCAGTACTTC.

This rearrangement joins TRBV14 to TRBJ2-5, with a tentative D call TRBD1 (5 bases). V shed 1 base and J shed 2 bases, with 14 bases lying between them. This CDR3 contains 16 residues. From germline, CDR1 is SGHDN and CDR2 FVKESK. The CDR3 DNA reads as TGTGCCAGCAGCCAAGGAACAGGCGTACATCAAGAGACCCAGTACTTC. Residues: CASSQGTGVHQETQYF.

The V call is TRBV20-1, the J call TRBJ1-2, with D perhaps TRBD1 (5 bases). This CDR3 spans 11 amino acids. The V gene lost 3 bases and the J gene lost 7 bases, with 9 bases spanning the gap. Germline values: CDR1 DFQATT, CDR2 SNEGSKA (reference sequence). The DNA for the CDR3 is TGCAGTGCTAGTTCCGGGGGTGGCTACACCTTC. It codes for CSASSGGGYTF.

The chain is built from TRBV5-1 and TRBJ2-7; D is possibly TRBD2 (5 bases). With 7 bases removed from V and 1 base from J, the gap between germline ends came to 12 bases. CDR1 is SGHRS and CDR2 is YFSETQ in the germline V gene. This CDR3 spans 13 amino acids. The CDR3 DNA sequence: TGCGCCAGCCGGTTGTCGGGATCCTACGAGCAGTACTTC. Translating gives CASRLSGSYEQYF.

This clonotype has just a few counts. The rearrangement uses TRBV24-1 and TRBJ2-1, with TRBD2 matching over 8 bases. This CDR3 spans 13 amino acids. Germline-derived CDR1 and CDR2 are KGHDR and SFDVKD. The trim removed 10 bases at V and 7 bases at J, leaving 8 bases unmatched. In DNA form, the CDR3 reads TGTGCCACAGCTCGGGGGGGGGAAAATGAGCAGTTCTTC. Translation gives CATARGGENEQFF.

This clonotype was counted a few times. V usage is TRBV5-1 and J usage is TRBJ2-2; D unresolved. The CDR3 has 14 residues. Germline assignment: CDR1 SGHRS and CDR2 YFSETQ. Trimming shortened V by 2 bases and J by 4 bases, and 9 bases separated the two germline ends. The CDR3 DNA is TGCGCCAGCAGCTTTTGGCAGTTCACCGGGGAGCTGTTTTTT. Amino acids: CASSFWQFTGELFF. Full variable domain (remainder filled in from reference TRBV5-1 and TRBJ2-2): KAGVTQTPRYLIKTRGQQVTLSCSPISGHRSVSWYQQTPGQGLQFLFEYFSETQRNKGNFPGRFSGRQFSNSRSEMNVSTLELGDSALYLCASSFWQFTGELFFGEGSRLTVL.

This clonotype was detected only a few times. The J gene is TRBJ2-1, the V gene TRBV14, with D unclear. V was trimmed by 3 bases and J by 3 bases, leaving 6 bases between them. Germline V gene sequence: CDR1 SGHDN, CDR2 FVKESK. This CDR3 has 13 amino acids. The CDR3 DNA follows: TGTGCCAGCAGCCAGTCGTTCTACAATGAGCAGTTCTTC. It is translated as CASSQSFYNEQFF.

The chain recombines TRBV4-3 with TRBJ2-3; a possible D gene is TRBD2 (5 bases). Trimming left V 0 bases short and J 4 bases short, with 14 bases between. Germline CDR1 LGHNA, CDR2 YSLEER. CDR3 length equals 16 residues. CDR3 nucleotide sequence: TGCGCCAGCAGCCAAGATGGGAGTTCGGCAGCAGATACGCAGTATTTT. Amino acids: CASSQDGSSAADTQYF.

The CDR3 reads CASSYSDPQQAQYF. CDR3 coding DNA: TGTGCCAGCAGTTACTCCGACCCTCAACAAGCCCAGTACTTC. The chain recombines TRBV6-2 or TRBV6-3 with TRBJ2-5; no clear D. In germline, CDR1 is MNHEY, CDR2 SVGEGT. This CDR3 region has 14 residues. The V end was cut by 0 bases, the J end by 9 bases, with 14 bases between.

This clonotype occurred a few times. This sequence joins TRBV7-8 and TRBJ2-3; a possible D gene is TRBD1 (6 bases). The CDR3 is 15 residues long. The V end lost 2 bases, the J end lost 2 bases, and 11 bases lay between the germline ends. Per the germline V gene, CDR1 is SGHVS and CDR2 is FQNEAQ. CDR3 loop: CASSLQGTFTDTQYF. The CDR3 bases are TGTGCCAGCAGCTTACAGGGGACCTTCACAGATACGCAGTATTTT.

This clonotype has a handful of counts. The CDR3 DNA is TGTGCCACCACTCCTTCCTACAATGAGCAGTTCTTC. Translating gives CATTPSYNEQFF. The chain couples TRBV12-3 or TRBV12-4 to TRBJ2-1; D ambiguous. This CDR3 contains 12 residues. Trimming took off 10 bases at V and 1 base at J, with 8 bases between the two ends.

V usage is TRBV5-1 and J usage is TRBJ2-7; D not certain. The V end was cut by 1 base, the J end by 4 bases, with 18 bases between. The germline V gene has CDR1 SGHRS and CDR2 YFSETQ. CDR3 size: 16 residues. The CDR3 protein is CASSLNKHGIIYEQYF. CDR3 nucleotides: TGCGCCAGCAGCTTGAACAAACATGGGATCATATACGAGCAGTACTTC.

This clonotype was seen a few times. The gene calls are TRBV5-1 and TRBJ2-6, with D perhaps TRBD1 or TRBD2 (5 bases each). Germline V CDR1 and CDR2: SGHRS, YFSETQ. The CDR3 has 14 residues. V gave up 7 bases and J gave up 0 bases, with 8 bases separating them. This CDR3 reads CASSGTSGANVLTF. Written as DNA, the CDR3 is TGCGCCAGCTCAGGGACCTCTGGGGCCAACGTCCTGACTTTC.

The gene calls are TRBV7-9 and TRBJ2-1; D not certain. The germline gives CDR1 SEHNR, CDR2 FQNEAQ (reference sequence). Trimming pared 1 base from V and 9 bases from J, leaving 10 bases between. This CDR3 region has 13 residues. This chain's CDR3 is CASSLERNTEQFF. The CDR3 DNA reads TGTGCCAGCAGCTTAGAACGTAATACTGAGCAGTTCTTC.